Listed here are 16 T cell receptor beta chains from one sample, sequenced in a study of control samples from healthy donors and cancer patients. TCRdb's table, derived via immunoSEQ multiplex PCR, lists solely in-frame clones and lacks some. The table records under 450,000 clones, approximately 90% of them present only once. The specimen sequenced was PBMCs. Every receptor here comes from a man in his forties or fifties with head and neck cancer.

The chain is built from TRBV6-2 or TRBV6-3 and TRBJ1-5; TRBD1 agrees at 11 bases. The CDR3 is 15 amino acids. From germline, CDR1 is MNHEY and CDR2 SVGEGT. J gave up 6 bases and V 4 bases, and 5 bases lay outside the gene matches. This CDR3 reads CASSSGTGGRQPQHF. The CDR3, as DNA: TGTGCCAGCAGTTCCGGGACAGGGGGACGTCAGCCCCAGCATTTT.

The sample holds one count of this clone. This chain's CDR3 is CASSGDRGMGETQYF. CDR3 coding DNA: TGTGCCAGCAGCGGGGACAGGGGGATGGGGGAGACCCAGTACTTC. The chain is built from TRBV2 and TRBJ2-5; 11 bases map to TRBD1. This CDR3 has 15 amino acids. Looked up from germline, CDR1 is SNHLY and CDR2 is FYNNEI. Trimming at V came to 6 bases and at J to 5 bases, leaving 8 bases not matched to a gene.

The V and J genes are TRBV29-1 and TRBJ2-7, with 10 bases lining up with TRBD1. V trimming: 4 bases; J trimming: 3 bases; junction bases outside the gene matches: 9. Germline V CDR1 and CDR2: SQVTM, ANQGSEA. The CDR3 contains 15 residues. CDR3: CSVGSGTGVVYEQYF. Written as DNA, the CDR3 is TGCAGCGTTGGGTCCGGGACAGGGGTTGTCTACGAGCAGTACTTC.

This chain connects TRBV6-5 to TRBJ1-5; no definite D call. Looked up from germline, CDR1 is MNHEY and CDR2 is SVGAGI. V lost 2 bases to trimming and J lost 4 bases, with 9 bases between them. The CDR3 sequence is 14 residues long. The CDR3, as DNA: TGTGCCAGCAGTTACATTCAGGCTAATCAGCCCCAGCATTTT. The encoded protein is CASSYIQANQPQHF.

The chain joins TRBV5-1 to TRBJ2-7, with D perhaps matching TRBD1 (5 bases). Trimming shortened V by 5 bases and J by 1 base, and 13 bases separated the two germline ends. Germline lookup yields CDR1 SGHRS and CDR2 YFSETQ. The CDR3 totals 14 residues. The CDR3 DNA follows: TGCGCCAGCAGTTCCCAGGGCTCATCCTACGAGCAGTACTTC. It is translated as CASSSQGSSYEQYF.

The chain joins TRBV10-3 to TRBJ1-1, with D possibly matching TRBD1 (5 bases). This CDR3 is 14 amino acids long. Germline values: CDR1 ENHRY, CDR2 SYGVKD. Trimming took 11 bases from V and 1 from J, leaving 17 bases between them. Here the CDR3 DNA reads TGTGCCTCCAGGGAGGCAGGCCCGAACACTGAAGCTTTCTTT. Protein product: CASREAGPNTEAFF.

The V gene is TRBV19, the J gene TRBJ2-7; tentative D call: TRBD2 (5 bases). The CDR3 runs 17 residues. Trimming took off 1 base at V and 5 bases at J, with 21 bases between the two ends. CDR1 is LNHDA, CDR2 SQIVND, per germline (reference sequence). CDR3 sequence reads: CASSIVIATRPGDEQYF. CDR3 sequence (DNA): TGTGCCAGTAGTATAGTAATAGCGACCCGCCCCGGGGACGAGCAGTACTTC.

J is TRBJ2-7 and V is TRBV5-1; 8 bases are shared with TRBD1. The CDR3 consists of 14 residues. J gave up 2 bases and V 4 bases, and 5 bases lay outside the gene matches. CDR1 and CDR2 (germline): SGHRS, YFSETQ. Written as DNA, the CDR3 is TGCGCCAGCAGCACAAGGACAGGGACCTACGAGCAGTACTTC. Residues: CASSTRTGTYEQYF. The full variable domain, completed using reference TRBV5-1 and TRBJ2-7, is KAGVTQTPRYLIKTRGQQVTLSCSPISGHRSVSWYQQTPGQGLQFLFEYFSETQRNKGNFPGRFSGRQFSNSRSEMNVSTLELGDSALYLCASSTRTGTYEQYFGPGTRLTVT.

This clone showed up just once. V is TRBV3-1 (or the pseudogene TRBV3-2) and J is TRBJ1-4, with TRBD1 identical over 10 bases. Germline V gives CDR1 LGHDT, CDR2 YNNKEL (reference sequence). This CDR3 is 15 amino acids long. J lost 7 bases, V lost 4 bases, and 6 bases had no gene match. The CDR3 reads CASSPPGTGAEKLFF. DNA for the CDR3: TGTGCCAGCAGCCCCCCCGGGACAGGGGCTGAAAAACTGTTTTTT.

V gene TRBV14 combines with J gene TRBJ2-4, with a tentative D call TRBD1 (6 bases). This CDR3 region has 13 residues. Trimming removed 4 bases from V and 7 bases from J, with 11 bases in between. Germline-derived CDR1 and CDR2 are SGHDN and FVKESK. CDR3 DNA sequence: TGTGCCAGCAGCCTTCAAACAGGGAACATTCAGTACTTC. It encodes CASSLQTGNIQYF.

The chain has TRBV3-1 (or the pseudogene TRBV3-2) and TRBJ1-4; TRBD1 is a possible D gene (5 bases). V was shortened by 2 bases and J by 8 bases, with 12 bases between the two germline ends. The CDR3 totals 14 residues. CDR1 and CDR2 (germline): LGHDT, YNNKEL (reference sequence). The CDR3 sequence: CASSQSAGREKLFF. CDR3 sequence (DNA): TGTGCCAGCAGCCAATCCGCGGGACGGGAAAAACTGTTTTTT.

This chain connects TRBV6-5 to TRBJ2-5, with 8 bases fitting TRBD1. Germline CDR1 MNHEY, CDR2 SVGAGI. The V gene end was trimmed by 5 bases and the J gene end by 5 bases; junction bases not matched to a gene: 7. The length of the CDR3 is 14 residues. CDR3 loop: CASSLDRGSETQYF. CDR3 in DNA: TGTGCCAGCAGTCTCGACAGGGGAAGCGAGACCCAGTACTTC.

The gene calls are TRBV7-2 and TRBJ1-2, with a tentative D call TRBD1 (5 bases). The V gene lost 1 base and the J gene lost 5 bases, with 23 bases spanning the gap. Per germline, CDR1 SGHTA and CDR2 FQGNSA. The CDR3 runs 18 residues. The CDR3 here is CASSLVGDSTGGIYGYTF. Written as DNA, the CDR3 is TGTGCCAGCAGCTTAGTTGGCGACAGCACGGGGGGGATATATGGCTACACCTTC.

The rearrangement links TRBV5-6 to TRBJ2-7; D ambiguous. The CDR3 loop spans 13 amino acids. With 0 bases removed from V and 6 bases from J, the gap between germline ends came to 10 bases. Germline-derived CDR1 and CDR2 are SGHDT and YYEEEE. The CDR3 reads CASSLVPSGEQYF. CDR3 nucleotides: TGTGCCAGCAGCTTGGTTCCCTCGGGCGAGCAGTACTTC.

This sequence joins TRBV27 and TRBJ1-4, with D perhaps matching TRBD1 (5 bases). Germline loops: CDR1 MNHEY, CDR2 SMNVEV (reference sequence). V dropped 8 bases and J dropped 8 bases, with 21 bases sitting between them. The CDR3 covers 15 residues. This chain's CDR3 is CASGISGTPREKLFF. Written as DNA, the CDR3 is TGTGCCAGCGGGATTTCCGGGACCCCTCGGGAAAAACTGTTTTTT.

The V and J genes are TRBV4-1 and TRBJ1-5; 7 nucleotides agree with TRBD1. The germline V gene encodes CDR1 MGHRA and CDR2 YSYEKL. This CDR3 has 16 amino acids. V gave up 4 bases and J gave up 1 base; unmatched junction bases: 7. In nucleotides, the CDR3 is TGCGCCAGCAGCCTTAACGCAGGGGGAAGCAATCAGCCCCAGCATTTT. Its translation is CASSLNAGGSNQPQHF.